The clone carrying this T cell receptor beta chain has a handful of counts. The antigen is unknown. This entry belongs to a study of early T cells in non-severe SARS-CoV-2 infection. Study results and caveats: In VDJdb matching, anti-spike CD8 responses were favored while private and CD4 specificities went missing.

Separate cDNA molecules each had unique molecular identifiers attached to them. TCRdb used MiXCR to reprocess the 5' RACE reads, holding one entry per CDR3 protein. The sample holds 55,000 to 75,000 distinct CDR3 sequences, about a tenth seen once. This CDR3 region has 13 residues. The germline CDR1 and CDR2 sequences are DFQATT and SNEGSKA (reference sequence). V shed 2 bases and J shed 0 bases, with 2 bases lying between them. The clonotype comes from an adult who was a healthcare worker with PCR-confirmed SARS-CoV-2 infection or an uninfected control (not recorded which). The chain has TRBV20-1 and TRBJ2-6; no definite D call. Source: whole blood, taken at baseline. The CDR3 DNA reads TGCAGTGCTAGAAGCTCTGGGGCCAACGTCCTGACTTTC. Amino acids: CSARSSGANVLTF.